This TCR beta chain was profiled in a study of shared clonotypes between healthy human individuals (dated by TCRdb to 2019 to 2021). For the wider study: A few men and a couple of women, aged 18 to 49 years, made up the cohort. Leukapheresis yielded between about 0.94 and 8.9 billion PBMCs per donor. Per donor, three plates each were used for CD4 naive and CD4 memory, two for CD8 naive, and one for CD8 memory. Different laboratories and diverse techniques were used to prepare libraries and sequence TCR repertoires, to increase sequencing depth and limit assay-specific biases. To estimate repertoire size and how much clonotypes are shared between individuals, the study performed deep sequencing of blood TCR repertoires from about five healthy adults.

Using the deep immunoSEQ assay, multiplex PCR amplified TCR CDR3 regions from genomic DNA. Extracted genomic DNA from each cell subset was spread evenly across all wells of several immunoSEQ 96-well plates, with each plate serving as a replicate. For sorted subsets, each replicate PCR was loaded with approximately 190 ng genomic DNA, equivalent to approximately 27,000 T cell genomes. The purified libraries were quantified using a Qubit 3.0 fluorometer, sized with a Bioanalyzer 2100, and then quantified again using the KAPA Library Quantification kit. Each immunoSEQ 96-well plate was sequenced on its own single-read 150-cycle Illumina NextSeq 550 flow cell. Processing in the source paper ran as follows. The immunoSEQ output contained only junctional sequences without quality scores, so filtering could not match that applied to full-length reads. Sequences were annotated with PyIR, a Python wrapper for IgBLAST v1.9, and V/J genes and CDR3 were assigned using IMGT germline references. Reads were removed for weak V/J assignments (E-value above 1e-6), missing CDR3, stop codons, out-of-frame junctions, or ambiguous translated residues. V3J clonotypes were defined by identical inferred V gene, J gene, and CDR3 amino acid sequence. Percentage overlap between repertoires was computed as shared unique clonotypes divided by the size of the smaller repertoire. Three approaches were used to assess repertoire richness: RTK rarefaction, the Chao1 estimator, and Recon v2.1 estimates of unobserved clonotypes. Generation probabilities were computed with OLGA for all TCRbeta clonotypes obtained by the gDNA method from several donors. The table comes from immuneACCESS by way of TCRdb, which keeps in-frame sequences with V and J called. Part of the clones is missing from these tables; in studies checked, under half for an unresolved V gene and the rest for unknown reasons. The DNA gave D and trimming, while V, J and clone size come from that table. In this sample the table shows some 2.1 million clones, 85% to 95% of which occur a single time. The top ten clones comprise 0.1% to 0.15% of the sample.

Donors were healthy HIV-negative adults with no recently reported acute infections or vaccinations. Every donor was a Caucasian adult living in Nashville, Tennessee, USA. Magnetic negative selection was used to enrich CD4+ T cells, after which naive cells were positively selected on CD45RA and the negative fraction became the memory subset. After blood collection by leukapheresis, PBMCs were isolated using Ficoll-Histopaque density gradient centrifugation and then cryopreserved in the vapor phase of liquid nitrogen. Analytical flow cytometry was used to check the purity and quantity of every magnetically sorted T cell population. From each sorted fraction, genomic DNA was isolated and quantified by UV absorbance on a Nanodrop 2000c. At the junction V is shortened by 3 bases and J by 9 bases, with 18 bases in between. The CDR3 contains 15 residues, cysteine and phenylalanine counted. The sequence is cut down to CDR3 DNA, 45 bases in frame from base 1. CDR1 and CDR2 are drawn from the germline V gene: KGHSH, LQKENI.

As for this clone: Its binding antigen is unknown. No clone much larger than this one lies a single base away; base qualities are absent.

What the work shows at the level of the full study, not this receptor alone: Even with the large sequencing depth, rarefaction of the sorted-subset datasets indicated that sequencing was incomplete. Estimated clonotype richness was generally larger for naive than for memory subsets. Sampling was restricted to blood, and TCR repertoires in tissue are likely to differ from TCR repertoires in blood. Pairwise subsampling indicated that sequencing depth was expected to affect the degree of clonotype sharing among donors. Sharing across a few donors was observed for approximately 5% of naive CD4, 3% to 3.5% of naive CD8, over 2% of memory CD4, and roughly 0.4% of memory CD8 clonotypes. The genetic and exposure-history diversity represented was limited by the small number of donors. Higher generation probabilities were observed for clonotypes shared by all four sorted-subset donors than for non-shared clonotypes.

This receptor chain uses TRBV18 and TRBJ2-1, with the D gene not confidently named. Sequencing was done on a sample of naive CD4+ T cells sorted from blood. This specimen's cell subset or site label, per the study, means: CD45RA+ positively selected. The receptor was isolated from a man aged 18 to 30 in good health. For the CDR3, the sequence is CASSPPQMSTIEQFF. The nucleotides read TGTGCCAGCTCACCTCCGCAGATGTCTACAATTGAGCAGTTCTTC.